This T cell receptor beta chain was recovered during a study of human T cells and chemical hapten exposure. Across the whole study: Minor volume differences among pooled libraries chiefly drove per-sample TCR yield variation.

Germline V gene sequence: CDR1 ENHRY, CDR2 SYGVKD. V was trimmed by 7 bases and J by 4 bases, leaving 13 bases between them. This CDR3 spans 14 amino acids. The library gave individual cDNA molecules unique molecular identifiers. Per the study methods: TCR counts had a median of about 99,000 per sample and spanned roughly 23,224 to 690,600. One entry per CDR3 protein, called by TCRdb with MiXCR from the reads. TCRdb's processing, not the authors' own work, is the source of the V and J calls. The sample lists around 120,000 distinct CDR3 sequences, about 7.7% seen once, with 1.1% to 1.5% in the top ten. It was unfractionated whole blood from which total RNA was extracted. This clonotype has only a few counts. Its antigen is unknown. Study-wide findings and caveats: Counts of TCRs above 1 in 1000 frequency stayed unchanged with DPC sensitization.

The sample was whole blood. J is TRBJ2-2 and V is TRBV10-3; D tentatively reads TRBD1 or TRBD2 (6 bases each). The source is a human donor in good health. Some clones in this sample may be carry-over from other donors' samples. The CDR3 nucleotides are TGTGCCATCAACGGGGGCTCGACCACCGGGGAGCTGTTTTTT. Encoded protein: CAINGGSTTGELFF.